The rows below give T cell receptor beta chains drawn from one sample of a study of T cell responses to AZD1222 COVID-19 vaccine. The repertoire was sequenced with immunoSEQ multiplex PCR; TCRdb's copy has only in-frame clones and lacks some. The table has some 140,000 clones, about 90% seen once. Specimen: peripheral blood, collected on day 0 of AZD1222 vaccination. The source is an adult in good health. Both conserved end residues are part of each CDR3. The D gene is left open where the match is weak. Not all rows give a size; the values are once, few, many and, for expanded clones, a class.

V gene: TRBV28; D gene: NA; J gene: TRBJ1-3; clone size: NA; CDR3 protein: CASRVPSGNTIYF; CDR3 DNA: TGTGCCAGCAGGGTCCCTTCGGGAAACACCATATATTTT
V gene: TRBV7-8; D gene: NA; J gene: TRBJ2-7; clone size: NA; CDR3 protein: CASSLDTGTSYEQYF; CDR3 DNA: TGTGCCAGCAGCTTAGACACCGGGACCTCCTACGAGCAGTACTTC
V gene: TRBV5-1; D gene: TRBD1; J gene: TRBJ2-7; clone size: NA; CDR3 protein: CASRIPGTGGYEQYF; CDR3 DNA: TGCGCCAGCAGAATCCCCGGGACAGGAGGTTACGAGCAGTACTTC
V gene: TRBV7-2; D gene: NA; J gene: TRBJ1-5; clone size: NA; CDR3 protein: CASSPPFYNQPQHF; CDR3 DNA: TGTGCCAGCAGCCCGCCATTTTACAATCAGCCCCAGCATTTT
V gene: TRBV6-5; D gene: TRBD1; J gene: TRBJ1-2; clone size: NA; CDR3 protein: CASRGQPSSGYTF; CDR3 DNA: TGTGCCAGCAGGGGACAGCCCTCTAGTGGCTACACCTTC
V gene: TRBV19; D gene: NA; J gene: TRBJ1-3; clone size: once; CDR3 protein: CASNYGADFSGNTIYF; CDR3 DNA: TGTGCCAGTAATTACGGGGCAGACTTCTCTGGAAACACCATATATTTT
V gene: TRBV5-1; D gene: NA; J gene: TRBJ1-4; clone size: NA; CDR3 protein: CASSRRTTNEKLFF; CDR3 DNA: TGCGCCAGCAGTAGGCGAACAACTAATGAAAAACTGTTTTTT
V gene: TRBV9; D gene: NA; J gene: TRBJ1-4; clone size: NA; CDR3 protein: CASSVLENSREKLFF; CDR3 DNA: TGTGCCAGCAGCGTATTAGAAAACAGCCGTGAAAAACTGTTTTTT
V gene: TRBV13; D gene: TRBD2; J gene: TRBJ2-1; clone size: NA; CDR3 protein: CASSVSRGEVPHYEQFF; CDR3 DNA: TGTGCCAGCAGCGTCAGCCGGGGGGAGGTACCACATTATGAGCAGTTCTTC
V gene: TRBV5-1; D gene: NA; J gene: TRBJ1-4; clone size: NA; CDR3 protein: CASSLKDRSKVATNEKLFF; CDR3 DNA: TGCGCCAGCAGCTTGAAGGATCGGTCTAAAGTTGCAACTAATGAAAAACTGTTTTTT
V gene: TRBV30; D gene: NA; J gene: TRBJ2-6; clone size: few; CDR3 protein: CAWRDLAGANVLTF; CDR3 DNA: TGTGCCTGGAGGGACCTGGCTGGGGCCAACGTCCTGACTTTC
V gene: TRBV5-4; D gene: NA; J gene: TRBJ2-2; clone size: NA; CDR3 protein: CASSSTRVPGELFF; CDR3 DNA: TGTGCCAGCAGCTCGACTAGAGTGCCCGGGGAGCTGTTTTTT
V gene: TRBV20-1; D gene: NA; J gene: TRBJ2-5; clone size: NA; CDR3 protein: CSASGETQYF; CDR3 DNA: TGCAGTGCTAGCGGAGAGACCCAGTACTTC
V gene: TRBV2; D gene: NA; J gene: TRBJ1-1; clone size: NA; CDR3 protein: CASSEMRVVGTEAFF; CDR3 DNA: TGTGCCAGCAGTGAAATGCGGGTGGTAGGCACTGAAGCTTTCTTT
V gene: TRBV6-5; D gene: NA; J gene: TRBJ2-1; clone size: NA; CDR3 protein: CASRETRDEQFF; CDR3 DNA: TGTGCCAGCAGGGAGACCCGTGATGAGCAGTTCTTC
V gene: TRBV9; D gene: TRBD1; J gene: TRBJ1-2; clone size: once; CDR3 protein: CASSVGGGQGRSNYGYTF; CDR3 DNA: TGTGCCAGCAGCGTAGGAGGAGGACAGGGGCGATCTAACTATGGCTACACCTTC
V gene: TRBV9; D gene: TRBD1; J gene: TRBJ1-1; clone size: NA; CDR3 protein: CASSVGTGETEAFF; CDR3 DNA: TGTGCCAGCAGCGTTGGGACAGGGGAGACTGAAGCTTTCTTT
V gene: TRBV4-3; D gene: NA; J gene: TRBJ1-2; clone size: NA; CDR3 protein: CASSQDMVTYGYTF; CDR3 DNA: TGCGCCAGCAGCCAAGATATGGTGACCTATGGCTACACCTTC
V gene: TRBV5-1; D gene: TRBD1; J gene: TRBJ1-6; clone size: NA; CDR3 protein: CASSLGTGNSPLHF; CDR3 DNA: TGCGCCAGCAGCCTAGGGACAGGAAATTCACCCCTCCACTTT
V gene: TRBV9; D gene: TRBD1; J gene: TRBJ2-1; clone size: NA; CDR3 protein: CASSTRTGHNEQFF; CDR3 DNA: TGTGCCAGCAGCACCCGGACAGGGCACAATGAGCAGTTCTTC
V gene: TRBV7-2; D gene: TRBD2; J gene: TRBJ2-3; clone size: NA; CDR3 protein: CASSPRTSGNTDTQYF; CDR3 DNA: TGTGCCAGCAGCCCGCGGACTAGCGGGAACACAGATACGCAGTATTTT
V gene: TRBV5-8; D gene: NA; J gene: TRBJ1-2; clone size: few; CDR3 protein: CASSLGGYGYTF; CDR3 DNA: TGTGCCAGCAGCTTGGGGGGCTATGGCTACACCTTC
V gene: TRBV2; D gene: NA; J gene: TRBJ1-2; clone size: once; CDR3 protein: CARKGEAPNYGYTF; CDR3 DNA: TGTGCCAGAAAGGGAGAAGCTCCTAACTATGGCTACACCTTC
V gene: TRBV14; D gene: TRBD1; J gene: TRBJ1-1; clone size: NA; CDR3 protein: CASTLTGANTEAFF; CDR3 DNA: TGTGCCAGCACACTGACAGGGGCTAACACTGAAGCTTTCTTT
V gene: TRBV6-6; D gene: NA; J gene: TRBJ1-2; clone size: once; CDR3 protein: CASEYNGYTF; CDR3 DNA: TGTGCCAGCGAGTACAATGGCTACACCTTC
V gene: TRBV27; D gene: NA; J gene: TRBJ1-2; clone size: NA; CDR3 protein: CASSWGNHYGYTF; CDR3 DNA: TGTGCCAGCAGTTGGGGGAACCACTATGGCTACACCTTC
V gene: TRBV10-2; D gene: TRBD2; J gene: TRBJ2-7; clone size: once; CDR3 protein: CASMGGVSQEQYF; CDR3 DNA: TGCGCCAGCATGGGGGGGGTCTCGCAGGAGCAGTACTTC
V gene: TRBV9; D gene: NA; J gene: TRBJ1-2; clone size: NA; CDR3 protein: CASSPHDRDINYGYTF; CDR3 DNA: TGTGCCAGCAGCCCCCATGACCGGGACATTAACTATGGCTACACCTTC
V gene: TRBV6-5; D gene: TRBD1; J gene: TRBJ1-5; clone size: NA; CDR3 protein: CASSPTGVNQPQHF; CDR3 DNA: TGTGCCAGCAGTCCTACAGGGGTCAATCAGCCCCAGCATTTT
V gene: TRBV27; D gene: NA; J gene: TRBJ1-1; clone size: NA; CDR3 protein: CASSLSYVNTEAFF; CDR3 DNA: TGTGCCAGCAGTTTATCGTACGTGAACACTGAAGCTTTCTTT
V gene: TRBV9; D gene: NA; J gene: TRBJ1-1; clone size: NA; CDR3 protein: CASSVVEAGEAFF; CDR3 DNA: TGTGCCAGCAGCGTAGTGGAGGCTGGCGAGGCTTTCTTT